These 5 T cell receptor beta chains were all obtained from the same sample, sequenced in a study of spatial heterogeneity in lung cancer. The time point: sample taken at primary tumor resection. Study-level results: The study found that expanded intratumoral alpha and beta TCR counts tracked tumor mutation counts.

For these receptors, no antigen is known. TCRdb recomputed calls from the 5' RACE reads with MiXCR, one row per CDR3 protein. The profile shows fewer than 30,000 distinct CDR3 sequences, under 8.5% of them singletons. The sample here was lung tumor tissue, taken at surgery. The receptor set was obtained from a male donor with early-stage non-small cell lung cancer.

V is TRBV6-1 and J is TRBJ1-4; D is unclear. Trimming cost V 7 bases and J 0 bases, with 6 bases left between them. The CDR3 is 13 amino acids. Germline-derived CDR1 and CDR2 are MNHNS and SASEGT. The CDR3 loop reads CASKDSTNEKLFF. The CDR3 nucleotides are TGTGCCAGCAAGGATTCAACTAATGAAAAACTGTTTTTT.

Details on this clonotype: Since a much larger clone is just one base distant, this may be a read error. The V call is TRBV5-1, the J call TRBJ1-1; 8 nucleotides agree with TRBD1. This CDR3 is built from 16 residues. Germline CDR1 is SGHRS and CDR2 is YFSETQ. The CDR3 nucleotides read TGCACCAGCAGCCGGACAGGGATCGGGGCGAACACTGAAGCTTTCTTT. Its translation is CTSSRTGIGANTEAFF.

This clonotype was found many times. This chain links TRBV5-1 with TRBJ2-5, with 8 nucleotides matching TRBD1. Trimming took 4 bases from V and 5 from J; bases not matched to a gene: 10. Germline V gene data show CDR1 as SGHRS and CDR2 as YFSETQ. This CDR3 spans 15 amino acids. The CDR3 DNA sequence: TGCGCCAGCAGCCAGACAGGGGCCAGCCGTGAGACCCAGTACTTC. Amino acid sequence: CASSQTGASRETQYF.

This clonotype was detected many times. The chain couples TRBV20-1 to TRBJ2-6, with D hard to call. This CDR3 region has 16 residues. V lost 3 bases to trimming and J lost 0 bases, with 12 bases between them. Germline values: CDR1 DFQATT, CDR2 SNEGSKA (reference sequence). The chain's CDR3 is CSAREGRTSGANVLTF. The CDR3 bases are TGCAGTGCTAGGGAAGGGCGCACCTCTGGGGCCAACGTCCTGACTTTC.

There are many counts of this clonotype. V gene TRBV7-9 combines with J gene TRBJ2-3; no clear D. CDR1 and CDR2 (germline): SEHNR, FQNEAQ (reference sequence). CDR3 length: 12 amino acids. The V and J ends lost 1 base and 10 bases respectively, with 9 bases between them. The CDR3 DNA sequence: TGTGCCAGCAGCTTAGAAGCGATCGCGCAGTATTTT. As protein: CASSLEAIAQYF.